This paragraph covers one T cell receptor beta chain sequence. Other DNA sequences in this specimen translate into the identical CDR3. This record comes from a study of blood T cell repertoires in COVID-19. Study overall: The United States, Italy and Spain supplied acute and convalescent COVID-19 samples. Sample material is recorded as cDNA or gDNA derived from T cells, B-cell-depleted T cells, or PBMCs.

The CDR3 runs to 13 residues. V lost 4 bases and J 4 bases, leaving 10 bases between the germline ends. Germline loops: CDR1 SEHNR, CDR2 FQNEAQ (reference sequence). In the source study's methods: Reference gene primer amplification gave estimated nucleated cell counts. Assay: immunoSEQ multiplex PCR; the TCRdb copy retains only in-frame clones and omits some. From that table come the V and J calls and clone size; the DNA was used to work out D and trimming. This table holds some 350,000 clones, roughly 89% found once. The rearrangement joins TRBV7-9 to TRBJ2-5; TRBD1 is a possible D gene (6 bases). Sequences were obtained from peripheral blood. This receptor was obtained from a woman aged 18-35 years who had recovered from COVID-19. CDR3 sequence: CASSSRGPETQYF. The CDR3 region has the DNA TGTGCCAGCAGCTCCAGGGGCCCAGAGACCCAGTACTTC.